This T cell receptor (beta chain) was captured in a study of blood T cell repertoires in COVID-19. Trimming stripped 3 bases from V and 7 bases from J, with 18 bases between. In germline, CDR1 is LGHNA, CDR2 YNFKEQ. The CDR3 extends over 15 amino acids. Only in-frame clones appear in the TCRdb table, and some are missing; sequencing was by immunoSEQ multiplex PCR. The sample consists of fewer than 90,000 clones, 76% of them appearing once. The genes are TRBV4-2 and TRBJ1-2, with TRBD1 as a possible D gene (6 bases). This clonotype was obtained from a man aged 60 to 69 with COVID-19, enrolled during active disease. The specimen sequenced was peripheral blood. The CDR3 is CASSHPGGTIVGYTF. Written as DNA, the CDR3 is TGTGCCAGCAGCCACCCGGGGGGGACAATAGTTGGCTACACCTTC.